Listed below are T cell receptor beta chains from one sample, sequenced in a study of TIL therapy for anti-PD-1-resistant metastatic lung cancer. Measured with immunoSEQ multiplex PCR; TCRdb has only the in-frame clones, and not every one. Of tens of thousands of clones in the sample, 70% to 85% were seen once. The sample was blood, taken at baseline. Every receptor here comes from a woman aged 25 to 80 with non-small cell lung cancer. The CDR3 runs from the conserved cysteine through the conserved F or W. Fields, in order: clone size, D gene, J gene, V gene, CDR3 DNA, CDR3 protein. A D gene is named only where the DNA matches it firmly. The size field is filled for only some rows; it gives once, few, many or a size class.

-,TRBD1,TRBJ2-7,TRBV27,TGTGCCAGCAGGCAGGGGGTCGGGCAGTACTTC,CASRQGVGQYF
-,-,TRBJ2-7,TRBV5-1,TGCGCCAGCAGCTTGCGAATTCAGAGAGAGGACGAGCAGTACTTC,CASSLRIQREDEQYF
-,TRBD1,TRBJ1-1,TRBV19,TGTGCCAGTAGTATAGCAGGGGGCCCAAACACTGAAGCTTTCTTT,CASSIAGGPNTEAFF
few,-,TRBJ1-1,TRBV18,TGTGCCAGCTCACCACCCCTTCAGGGACGGACTGAAGCTTTCTTT,CASSPPLQGRTEAFF
once,TRBD1,TRBJ2-2,TRBV7-8,TGTGCCAGCAGTTTGGACAGGGTTTTGACCGGGGAGCTGTTTTTT,CASSLDRVLTGELFF
-,-,TRBJ2-1,TRBV4-2,TGTGCCAGCAGCCAAGAAGGGGGAACTAGTACCTACAATGAGCAGTTCTTC,CASSQEGGTSTYNEQFF
once,-,TRBJ1-2,TRBV18,TGTGCCAGCTCACCACAAGGAGACTATGGCTACACCTTC,CASSPQGDYGYTF
-,-,TRBJ1-2,TRBV7-9,TGTGCCAGCAGCTTTACACCGTCGGGGGACTATGGCTACACCTTC,CASSFTPSGDYGYTF
-,TRBD1,TRBJ1-2,TRBV6-6,TGTGCCAGCAGTTACGGCCGGACAGGGATCGACTATGGCTACACCTTC,CASSYGRTGIDYGYTF
-,-,TRBJ1-5,TRBV2,TGTGCCAGCAGTGAAGGGGGCAGGCGGGGTCAGCCCCAGCATTTT,CASSEGGRRGQPQHF
-,-,TRBJ2-5,TRBV7-2,TGTGCCAGCAGCAACGTCGAGACCCAGTACTTC,CASSNVETQYF
-,TRBD2,TRBJ2-1,TRBV7-8,TGTGCCAGCACCACGGGGGGGTCCCCCTACAATGAGCAGTTCTTC,CASTTGGSPYNEQFF
-,-,TRBJ1-1,TRBV4-1,TGCGCCAGCAGCCAATTTGGACAGTGGGCTACTGAAGCTTTCTTT,CASSQFGQWATEAFF
-,TRBD2,TRBJ2-2,TRBV27,TGTGCCAGCCGACTAGCGGGAGGCGGGGAGCTGTTTTTT,CASRLAGGGELFF
-,-,TRBJ2-5,TRBV7-2,TGTGCCAGCAGCATACAATGGGCGAGGGCCCCAGAGACCCAGTACTTC,CASSIQWARAPETQYF
-,-,TRBJ1-5,TRBV5-1,TGCGCCAGCAGCCCCGGGGAGGGGCGGCAGCCCCAGCATTTT,CASSPGEGRQPQHF
few,-,TRBJ1-1,TRBV2,TGTGCCAGCAGTGAATTGATTGGGGGAGAAGCTTTCTTT,CASSELIGGEAFF
-,-,TRBJ2-6,TRBV5-1,TGCGCCAGCAGCTTGGACAGTTTCTCTGGGGCCAACGTCCTGACTTTC,CASSLDSFSGANVLTF
-,TRBD2,TRBJ2-1,TRBV9,TGTGCCAGCAGCGCGAAGACTAGCGGGAGCCCATACAATGAGCAGTTCTTC,CASSAKTSGSPYNEQFF
-,-,TRBJ2-1,TRBV29-1,TGCAGCGTTGCCCCATCATTGGGGGATCAGTTCTTC,CSVAPSLGDQFF
-,-,TRBJ1-2,TRBV6-6,TGTGCCAGCAGTCCTCAAACCACCTTC,CASSPQTTF
-,TRBD1,TRBJ2-7,TRBV28,TGTGCCAGCAGTTTAAGGACAGGGTACGAGCAGTACTTC,CASSLRTGYEQYF
-,-,TRBJ2-7,TRBV28,TGTGCCAGCAAGGGATTCCAACCGGGCGAGCAGTACTTC,CASKGFQPGEQYF
few,TRBD2,TRBJ2-2,TRBV30,TGTGCCTCAGCTAGCGGGGGCAGGGGCGGGGAGCTGTTTTTT,CASASGGRGGELFF
-,-,TRBJ2-7,TRBV15,TGTGCCACCAGCAGAGATCTGGGGGGGGGCGTAAACGAGCAGTACTTC,CATSRDLGGGVNEQYF
once,TRBD1,TRBJ1-1,TRBV5-4,TGTGCCAGCAGCTTCGACAGGGGGTCCGTGAACACTGAAGCTTTCTTT,CASSFDRGSVNTEAFF
-,TRBD2,TRBJ2-1,TRBV4-1,TGCGCCAGCAGCCAACCCACCGGAACTAGCGGGAGGGCCCCGAGCTCCTACAATGAGCAGTTCTTC,CASSQPTGTSGRAPSSYNEQFF
-,-,TRBJ2-3,TRBV10-3,TGTGCCATCAGTGAGGGGCTAGGGTTGCGGACAGATACGCAGTATTTT,CAISEGLGLRTDTQYF
-,-,TRBJ2-5,TRBV7-8,TGTGCCAGCAGCCGAGGAGGGGGGCAAGAGACCCAGTACTTC,CASSRGGGQETQYF
-,TRBD1,TRBJ1-1,TRBV5-4,TGTGCCAGCAGCCGGGGACAGGGGGTAACTGAAGCTTTCTTT,CASSRGQGVTEAFF
-,TRBD1,TRBJ1-2,TRBV5-8,TGTGCCAGCAGCTCCCGGGACAGGGGGAATGGCTACACCTTC,CASSSRDRGNGYTF
-,TRBD2,TRBJ2-1,TRBV4-1,TGCGCCAGCAGCGCAAGAAATCGGGGGACTAGCGTGGGCAATGAGCAGTTCTTC,CASSARNRGTSVGNEQFF
-,-,TRBJ2-7,TRBV21-1,TGTGCCAGCAGCTCCGGGGGGGGGAATTCGGTTCACGAGCAGTACTTC,CASSSGGGNSVHEQYF
once,-,TRBJ1-6,TRBV7-2,TGTGCCAGCAGCTTAGGGGGGGGAACGGGTTCACCCCTCCACTTT,CASSLGGGTGSPLHF
-,-,TRBJ2-7,TRBV18,TGTGCCAGCTCACCGAGGACTTTGGGGGAGCAGTACTTC,CASSPRTLGEQYF
-,-,TRBJ1-2,TRBV7-9,TGTGCCAGCAGCGGAGACACAACTGGAGGCTATGGCTACACCTTC,CASSGDTTGGYGYTF
few,-,TRBJ1-2,TRBV7-9,TGTGCCAGCAGCTTAGTTTCAGGGAGGGCTGGCTACACCTTC,CASSLVSGRAGYTF
-,-,TRBJ2-3,TRBV28,TGTGCCAGCAGTTTCGTGCAGCTCACAGATACGCAGTATTTT,CASSFVQLTDTQYF
-,-,TRBJ2-5,TRBV5-4,TGTGCCAGCAGCTTGGACCAACAGCGTGTCGGTGAGACCCAGTACTTC,CASSLDQQRVGETQYF
once,-,TRBJ2-3,TRBV2,TGTGCCAGCAATCAGCGCACAGATACGCAGTATTTT,CASNQRTDTQYF
once,-,TRBJ2-7,TRBV28,TGTGCCAGCAGACAGGGTCTCTACGAGCAGTACTTC,CASRQGLYEQYF
once,-,TRBJ2-1,TRBV11-2,TGTGCCAGCAGCCCCTGGACCGACTACAATGAGCAGTTCTTC,CASSPWTDYNEQFF
-,-,TRBJ2-3,TRBV7-2,TGTGCCAGCAGCTCACCGGGACGGGCAGATACGCAGTATTTT,CASSSPGRADTQYF
once,-,TRBJ1-1,TRBV7-8,TGTGCCAGCAGCTTAGTACCCGGGACTGAAGCTTTCTTT,CASSLVPGTEAFF
-,TRBD2,TRBJ2-3,TRBV2,TGTGCCAGCAGTGGGGGGGGATCCGGAGATACGCAGTATTTT,CASSGGGSGDTQYF
-,-,TRBJ2-5,TRBV6-5,TGTGCCAGCAGTTCGCAACCTGGGGGAGGACAAGAGACCCAGTACTTC,CASSSQPGGGQETQYF
-,-,TRBJ1-4,TRBV9,TGTGCCAGCAGTCGGCAGGACGATGAAAAACTGTTTTTT,CASSRQDDEKLFF
-,-,TRBJ2-1,TRBV15,TGTGCCACCAGCCGCTCAAGCGATGAGCAGTTCTTC,CATSRSSDEQFF
few,TRBD2,TRBJ2-7,TRBV5-6,TGTGCCAGCAGCTTGGTGGGGCTAGCGGGAATCTACGAGCAGTACTTC,CASSLVGLAGIYEQYF
-,-,TRBJ2-1,TRBV2,TGTGCCAGCGCGATAGCGGCTTACAATGAGCAGTTCTTC,CASAIAAYNEQFF
-,-,TRBJ1-2,TRBV6-5,TGTGCCAGCAGTTACGGGGACCACAGGGATGGCTACACCTTC,CASSYGDHRDGYTF
-,TRBD2,TRBJ2-2,TRBV11-3,TGTGCCAGCAGCTTAGAGTTGGGCGGGAGTACTAACACCGGGGAGCTGTTTTTT,CASSLELGGSTNTGELFF
-,-,TRBJ1-2,TRBV28,TGTGCCAGCAGTTTATGGCAGAACTATGGCTACACCTTC,CASSLWQNYGYTF
-,TRBD1,TRBJ2-5,TRBV18,TGTGCCAGCTCACCAGGGACAGGAGAGACCCAGTACTTC,CASSPGTGETQYF